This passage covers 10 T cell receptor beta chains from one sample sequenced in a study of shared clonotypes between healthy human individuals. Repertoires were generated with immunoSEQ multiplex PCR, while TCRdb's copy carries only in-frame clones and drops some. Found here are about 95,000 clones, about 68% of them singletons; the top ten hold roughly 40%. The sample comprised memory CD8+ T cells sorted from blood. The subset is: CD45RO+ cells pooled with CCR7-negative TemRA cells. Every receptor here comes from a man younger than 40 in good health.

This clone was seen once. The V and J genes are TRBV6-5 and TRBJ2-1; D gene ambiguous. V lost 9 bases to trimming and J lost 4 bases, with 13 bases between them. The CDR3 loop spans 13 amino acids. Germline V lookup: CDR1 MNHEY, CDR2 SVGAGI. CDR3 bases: TGTGCCAGTGCGATTACGCTATACAATGAGCAGTTCTTC. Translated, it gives CASAITLYNEQFF.

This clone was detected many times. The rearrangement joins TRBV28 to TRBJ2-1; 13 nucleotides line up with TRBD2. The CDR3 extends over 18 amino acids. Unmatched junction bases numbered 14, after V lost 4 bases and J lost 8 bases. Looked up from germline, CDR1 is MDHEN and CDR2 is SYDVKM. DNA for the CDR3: TGTGCCAGCAGTTCCGGGACTAGCGGGAATTTGGCCGGGGATGAGCAGTTCTTC. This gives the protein CASSSGTSGNLAGDEQFF.

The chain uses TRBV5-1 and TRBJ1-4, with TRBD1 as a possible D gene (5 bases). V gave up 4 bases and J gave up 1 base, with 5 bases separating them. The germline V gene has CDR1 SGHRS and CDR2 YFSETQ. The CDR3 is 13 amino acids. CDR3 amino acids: CASSTGTNEKLFF. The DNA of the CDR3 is TGCGCCAGCAGCACAGGAACTAATGAAAAACTGTTTTTT. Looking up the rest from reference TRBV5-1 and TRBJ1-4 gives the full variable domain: KAGVTQTPRYLIKTRGQQVTLSCSPISGHRSVSWYQQTPGQGLQFLFEYFSETQRNKGNFPGRFSGRQFSNSRSEMNVSTLELGDSALYLCASSTGTNEKLFFGSGTQLSVL.

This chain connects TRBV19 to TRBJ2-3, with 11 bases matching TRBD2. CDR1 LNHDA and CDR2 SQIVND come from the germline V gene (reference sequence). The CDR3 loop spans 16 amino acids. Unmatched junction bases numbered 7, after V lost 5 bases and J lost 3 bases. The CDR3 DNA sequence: TGTGCCAGTAGTCCTAGCGGGAGGACTAGGACAGATACGCAGTATTTT. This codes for CASSPSGRTRTDTQYF.

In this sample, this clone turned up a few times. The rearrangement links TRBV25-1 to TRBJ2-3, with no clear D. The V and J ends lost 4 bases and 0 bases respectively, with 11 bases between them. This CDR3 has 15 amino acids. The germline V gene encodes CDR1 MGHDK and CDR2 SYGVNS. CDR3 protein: CASSGAEPSTDTQYF. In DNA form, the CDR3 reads TGTGCCAGCAGTGGGGCGGAGCCTAGCACAGATACGCAGTATTTT.

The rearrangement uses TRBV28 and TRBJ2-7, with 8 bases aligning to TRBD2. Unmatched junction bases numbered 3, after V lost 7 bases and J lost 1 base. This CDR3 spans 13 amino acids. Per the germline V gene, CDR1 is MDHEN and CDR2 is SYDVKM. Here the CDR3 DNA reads TGTGCCAGCACCCCGGGGGGGTCCTACGAGCAGTACTTC. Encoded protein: CASTPGGSYEQYF. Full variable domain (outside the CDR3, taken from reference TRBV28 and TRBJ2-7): DVKVTQSSRYLVKRTGEKVFLECVQDMDHENMFWYRQDPGLGLRLIYFSYDVKMKEKGDIPEGYSVSREKKERFSLILESASTNQTSMYLCASTPGGSYEQYFGPGTRLTVT.

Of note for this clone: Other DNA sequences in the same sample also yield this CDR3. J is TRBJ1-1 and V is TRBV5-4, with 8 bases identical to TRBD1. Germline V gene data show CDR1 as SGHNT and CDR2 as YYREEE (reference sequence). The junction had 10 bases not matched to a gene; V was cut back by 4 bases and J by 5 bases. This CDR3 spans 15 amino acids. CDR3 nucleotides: TGTGCCAGCAGCCAACGACAGGGGTACGGTACTGAAGCTTTCTTT. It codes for CASSQRQGYGTEAFF.

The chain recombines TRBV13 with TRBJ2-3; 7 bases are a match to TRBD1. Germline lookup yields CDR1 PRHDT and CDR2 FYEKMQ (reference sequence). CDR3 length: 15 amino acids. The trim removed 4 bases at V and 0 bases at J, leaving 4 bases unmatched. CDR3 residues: CASSSRRGSTDTQYF. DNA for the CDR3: TGTGCCAGCAGCTCCCGCAGGGGGAGCACAGATACGCAGTATTTT.

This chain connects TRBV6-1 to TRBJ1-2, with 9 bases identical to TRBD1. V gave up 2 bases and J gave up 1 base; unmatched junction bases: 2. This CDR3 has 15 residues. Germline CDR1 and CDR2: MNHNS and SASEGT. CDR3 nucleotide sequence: TGTGCCAGCAGTGAAAAGGGACAGGGTAACTATGGCTACACCTTC. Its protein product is CASSEKGQGNYGYTF.

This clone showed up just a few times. In nucleotides, the CDR3 is TGTGCCAGCAGCCAAGGGGTTACGGATGAGCAGTTCTTC. It specifies CASSQGVTDEQFF. This chain links TRBV14 with TRBJ2-1; unclear D gene. Germline loops: CDR1 SGHDN, CDR2 FVKESK. This CDR3 comprises 13 residues. Deletions cut 1 base from V and 8 bases from J, with 9 bases between. Looking up the rest from reference TRBV14 and TRBJ2-1 gives the full variable domain: EAGVTQFPSHSVIEKGQTVTLRCDPISGHDNLYWYRRVMGKEIKFLLHFVKESKQDESGMPNNRFLAERTGGTYSTLKVQPAELEDSGVYFCASSQGVTDEQFFGPGTRLTVL.